These 27 T cell receptor beta chains were sequenced from one sample in a study of blood T cell repertoires in COVID-19. Using immunoSEQ multiplex PCR, the repertoire was profiled, and TCRdb retains in-frame clones only, with some absent. The repertoire holds some 240,000 clones, with around 90% as singletons. The specimen sequenced was peripheral blood. The receptor source for this set is a woman in her 70s with COVID-19, enrolled during active disease.

The rearrangement links TRBV19 to TRBJ1-3; 8 bases fit TRBD1. Germline V lookup: CDR1 LNHDA, CDR2 SQIVND (reference sequence). Trimming cost V 7 bases and J 7 bases; bases outside gene matches: 9. This CDR3 region has 14 residues. CDR3 amino acids: CASNTGGVGNTIYF. The CDR3 nucleotides read TGTGCCAGTAATACAGGGGGAGTCGGGAACACCATATATTTT. Drawing the rest from reference TRBV19 and TRBJ1-3, the complete variable domain is DGGITQSPKYLFRKEGQNVTLSCEQNLNHDAMYWYRQDPGQGLRLIYYSQIVNDFQKGDIAEGYSVSREKKESFPLTVTSAQKNPTAFYLCASNTGGVGNTIYFGEGSWLTVV.

This chain uses TRBV6-6 with TRBJ2-1, with a weak D call TRBD2 (5 bases). The CDR3 contains 13 residues. Germline-derived CDR1 and CDR2 are MNHNY and SVGAGI (reference sequence). Trimming took off 7 bases at V and 9 bases at J, with 16 bases between the two ends. CDR3 in DNA: TGTGCCAGCAACAGCGGAGAAGAACTTGAGCAGTTCTTC. This codes for CASNSGEELEQFF.

The chain uses TRBV4-1 and TRBJ2-6; D is undetermined. Germline loops: CDR1 MGHRA, CDR2 YSYEKL. V was clipped by 4 bases and J by 0 bases, with 10 bases between them. This CDR3 comprises 16 residues. The CDR3 here is CASSPRSTSGANVLTF. The CDR3 nucleotides are TGCGCCAGCAGCCCCCGCTCTACCTCTGGGGCCAACGTCCTGACTTTC.

V and J are TRBV6-2 or TRBV6-3 and TRBJ2-1, with TRBD2 matching 8 bases. This CDR3 contains 13 residues. The trim removed 2 bases at V and 15 bases at J, leaving 9 bases unmatched. Germline CDR1 reads MNHEY; CDR2 reads SVGEGT. CDR3 coding DNA: TGTGCCAGCAGTTACGTCAGGGGACTAGTGATGTTCTTC. Protein: CASSYVRGLVMFF.

The J gene is TRBJ2-3, the V gene TRBV5-5, with 10 bases that match TRBD1. V gave up 5 bases and J gave up 4 bases; unmatched junction bases: 13. This CDR3 comprises 17 residues. In germline, CDR1 is SGHKS, CDR2 YYEKEE (reference sequence). Here the CDR3 DNA reads TGTGCCAGCAGTTTCACGGGGACAGGGGAATCGGCAGATACGCAGTATTTT. This codes for CASSFTGTGESADTQYF. Full variable domain (remainder filled in from reference TRBV5-5 and TRBJ2-3): DAGVTQSPTHLIKTRGQQVTLRCSPISGHKSVSWYQQVLGQGPQFIFQYYEKEERGRGNFPDRFSARQFPNYSSELNVNALLLGDSALYLCASSFTGTGESADTQYFGPGTRLTVL.

The table lists this clone with a count of one. The chain recombines TRBV6-6 with TRBJ1-1, with 10 bases identical to TRBD1. The J segment lost 4 bases and the V segment lost 2 bases, leaving 1 base of the junction unmatched. CDR3 length: 14 amino acids. Germline CDR1 reads MNHNY; CDR2 reads SVGAGI (reference sequence). CDR3 coding DNA: TGTGCCAGCAGTTACAGGACAGGGGGCACTGAAGCTTTCTTT. Translating gives CASSYRTGGTEAFF.

The rearrangement joins TRBV29-1 to TRBJ2-7; D gene uncertain. Germline values: CDR1 SQVTM, CDR2 ANQGSEA. The V gene lost 7 bases and the J gene lost 0 bases, with 13 bases spanning the gap. The CDR3 is made up of 13 amino acids. CDR3 bases: TGCAGCGCCCGAAGCGAACTCTCCTACGAGCAGTACTTC. Protein: CSARSELSYEQYF.

The CDR3: CASSSTGSTDTQYF. The CDR3 DNA reads TGTGCCAGCAGCTCGACAGGGAGCACAGATACGCAGTATTTT. V usage is TRBV14 and J usage is TRBJ2-3; 7 bases match TRBD1. This CDR3 contains 14 residues. CDR1 and CDR2 (germline): SGHDN, FVKESK. Unmatched junction bases numbered 2, after V lost 5 bases and J lost 0 bases. Full variable domain (remainder filled in from reference TRBV14 and TRBJ2-3): EAGVTQFPSHSVIEKGQTVTLRCDPISGHDNLYWYRRVMGKEIKFLLHFVKESKQDESGMPNNRFLAERTGGTYSTLKVQPAELEDSGVYFCASSSTGSTDTQYFGPGTRLTVL.

The chain uses TRBV19 and TRBJ1-2; D is unresolved. CDR1 and CDR2 from the germline V gene are LNHDA and SQIVND (reference sequence). The CDR3 is 16 residues long. V lost 2 bases and J 5 bases, leaving 18 bases between the germline ends. CDR3: CASSIPGLPPKYGYTF. CDR3 sequence (DNA): TGTGCCAGTAGTATACCCGGTTTGCCTCCGAAGTATGGCTACACCTTC.

The chain couples TRBV5-4 to TRBJ2-4; 10 nucleotides agree with TRBD1. After removal of 2 bases from V and 4 bases from J, the junction contained 9 bases not matched to a gene. Germline V CDR1 and CDR2: SGHNT, YYREEE (reference sequence). The CDR3 extends over 17 amino acids. The CDR3, as DNA: TGTGCCAGCAGCTTAAGCCGGGACAGGGGTTTGAAAAACATTCAGTACTTC. Residues: CASSLSRDRGLKNIQYF.

This clone appeared once. The rearrangement links TRBV5-1 to TRBJ1-5, with 9 bases that match TRBD1. Germline CDR1 and CDR2: SGHRS and YFSETQ. Trimming removed 4 bases from V and 3 bases from J; junction bases left unmatched: 5. CDR3 length equals 15 residues. The CDR3 spells CASSPGTGHNQPQHF. The DNA for the CDR3 is TGCGCCAGCAGCCCCGGGACAGGGCACAATCAGCCCCAGCATTTT.

This chain joins TRBV5-1 and TRBJ1-4; D perhaps matches TRBD1 (5 bases). Germline CDR1 SGHRS, CDR2 YFSETQ. The CDR3 is 15 residues long. Deletions cut 3 bases from V and 0 bases from J, with 9 bases between. The CDR3 DNA sequence: TGCGCCAGCAGCTCTACAGGCTCAACTAATGAAAAACTGTTTTTT. Residues: CASSSTGSTNEKLFF.

The rearrangement joins TRBV27 to TRBJ2-7; 10 nucleotides line up with TRBD2. The germline gives CDR1 MNHEY, CDR2 SMNVEV (reference sequence). Trimming removed 6 bases from V and 2 bases from J; junction bases left unmatched: 10. There are 16 residues in the CDR3. The DNA for the CDR3 is TGTGCCAGCAGGCCGGGATCAGCGGGAGGGCCCTACGAGCAGTACTTC. It codes for CASRPGSAGGPYEQYF.

The chain is built from TRBV24-1 and TRBJ2-2; the D gene is possibly TRBD1 (5 bases). The CDR3 length is 15 residues. Germline lookup yields CDR1 KGHDR and CDR2 SFDVKD. Deletions cut 4 bases from V and 1 base from J, with 9 bases between. The CDR3 DNA sequence: TGTGCCACCAGTGAGACCAGGGTGAACACCGGGGAGCTGTTTTTT. As protein: CATSETRVNTGELFF.

The V and J genes are TRBV6-5 and TRBJ2-7, with 11 bases aligning to TRBD1. CDR3 length: 15 residues. Germline CDR1 and CDR2: MNHEY and SVGAGI. V lost 6 bases to trimming and J lost 4 bases; unmatched junction nucleotides: 8. CDR3 DNA: TGTGCCAGCAGGGATCGGACAGGGGGCTTTTACGAGCAGTACTTC. Its translation: CASRDRTGGFYEQYF.

This chain links TRBV2 with TRBJ2-2; 14 nucleotides align to TRBD2. The germline V gene encodes CDR1 SNHLY and CDR2 FYNNEI. J was trimmed by 7 bases and V by 5 bases; bases with no gene match: 9. The CDR3 consists of 17 residues. CDR3 nucleotide sequence: TGTGCCAGCAGTACGGGACTAGCGGGAGTATTCATCGGGGAGCTGTTTTTT. It specifies CASSTGLAGVFIGELFF.

V usage is TRBV19 and J usage is TRBJ1-2, with D hard to call. CDR1 LNHDA and CDR2 SQIVND come from the germline V gene (reference sequence). The V and J ends lost 7 bases and 3 bases respectively, with 15 bases between them. The CDR3 is 14 amino acids. This CDR3 reads CASIPGGRDYGYTF. The CDR3 DNA follows: TGTGCCAGTATCCCCGGTGGGAGAGACTATGGCTACACCTTC.

V and J are TRBV9 and TRBJ1-2, with D hard to call. The V and J ends lost 0 bases and 1 base respectively, with 10 bases between them. CDR1 is SGDLS and CDR2 is YYNGEE in the germline V gene. This CDR3 comprises 15 residues. In nucleotides, the CDR3 is TGTGCCAGCAGCGTAGTGGCGGAGAGTAACTATGGCTACACCTTC. Its translation is CASSVVAESNYGYTF.

The gene calls are TRBV19 and TRBJ1-3, with unresolved D. Germline V gene data show CDR1 as LNHDA and CDR2 as SQIVND (reference sequence). V lost 6 bases and J lost 3, with 9 bases in between. The CDR3 loop spans 13 amino acids. CDR3 residues: CASSSYGGNTIYF. The DNA of the CDR3 is TGTGCCAGTAGCTCCTACGGTGGAAACACCATATATTTT.

Only a few counts were recorded for this clone. The chain links TRBV19 to TRBJ1-1, with D unclear. The V end lost 2 bases, the J end lost 2 bases, and 6 bases lay between the germline ends. This CDR3 spans 13 amino acids. The germline gives CDR1 LNHDA, CDR2 SQIVND (reference sequence). The CDR3 bases are TGTGCCAGTAGTATATCCCCAAACACTGAAGCTTTCTTT. This sequence encodes CASSISPNTEAFF. The full variable domain, its missing parts supplied by reference TRBV19 and TRBJ1-1, is DGGITQSPKYLFRKEGQNVTLSCEQNLNHDAMYWYRQDPGQGLRLIYYSQIVNDFQKGDIAEGYSVSREKKESFPLTVTSAQKNPTAFYLCASSISPNTEAFFGQGTRLTVV.

The genes are TRBV19 and TRBJ1-1, with 9 bases fitting TRBD1. The CDR3 length is 11 residues. Germline CDR1 is LNHDA and CDR2 is SQIVND (reference sequence). Trimming removed 9 bases from V and 10 bases from J; junction bases left unmatched: 6. As DNA, the CDR3 is TGTGCCAGCCCGGGACAGGGAGGAGCTTTCTTT. It encodes CASPGQGGAFF.

The chain employs TRBV19 and TRBJ2-1, with D uncertain. This CDR3 spans 16 amino acids. CDR1 and CDR2 from the germline V gene are LNHDA and SQIVND (reference sequence). Trimming pared 5 bases from V and 3 bases from J, leaving 17 bases between. The CDR3 bases are TGTGCCAGTAGTGTTGCACATGCCTCCCTCTACAATGAGCAGTTCTTC. Translated, it gives CASSVAHASLYNEQFF.

The chain links TRBV28 to TRBJ1-2; maybe TRBD1 (6 bases). V was clipped by 2 bases and J by 8 bases, with 12 bases between them. The CDR3 is 13 amino acids. The V gene's germline CDR1 is MDHEN and CDR2 SYDVKM. CDR3 sequence reads: CASSLGTLRGYTF. The DNA for the CDR3 is TGTGCCAGCAGTTTAGGGACATTGCGGGGCTACACCTTC.

The rearrangement links TRBV19 to TRBJ1-5; D may be TRBD1 (5 bases). Germline CDR1 LNHDA, CDR2 SQIVND (reference sequence). V lost 7 bases and J lost 0, with 16 bases in between. CDR3 length equals 16 residues. The CDR3 DNA is TGTGCCAGTACCCCCCAGACAGAGTATAGCAATCAGCCCCAGCATTTT. Protein product: CASTPQTEYSNQPQHF.

The chain has TRBV29-1 and TRBJ1-4; 9 bases match TRBD1. V gave up 7 bases and J gave up 8 bases; unmatched junction bases: 11. The length of the CDR3 is 14 residues. Germline V lookup: CDR1 SQVTM, CDR2 ANQGSEA. CDR3 bases: TGCAGCGGGCCCCCGGGACAGGGTACGGAAAAACTGTTTTTT. Translated, it gives CSGPPGQGTEKLFF.

The chain couples TRBV7-9 to TRBJ1-3; 9 nucleotides match TRBD1. Germline CDR1 SEHNR, CDR2 FQNEAQ (reference sequence). Trimming took 2 bases from V and 4 from J; bases not matched to a gene: 12. The CDR3 is made up of 18 amino acids. The chain's CDR3 is CASSLRGTGTGSGNTIYF. CDR3 coding DNA: TGTGCCAGCAGCTTACGGGGCACTGGGACAGGGTCCGGAAACACCATATATTTT.

This clone appeared a few times. The chain recombines TRBV7-9 with TRBJ1-1, with D uncertain. V gave up 6 bases and J gave up 6 bases, with 17 bases separating them. The CDR3 has 14 amino acids. CDR1 is SEHNR, CDR2 FQNEAQ, per germline (reference sequence). CDR3 sequence reads: CASSPGPREAEAFF. CDR3 bases: TGTGCCAGCAGTCCCGGGCCAAGGGAGGCTGAAGCTTTCTTT.